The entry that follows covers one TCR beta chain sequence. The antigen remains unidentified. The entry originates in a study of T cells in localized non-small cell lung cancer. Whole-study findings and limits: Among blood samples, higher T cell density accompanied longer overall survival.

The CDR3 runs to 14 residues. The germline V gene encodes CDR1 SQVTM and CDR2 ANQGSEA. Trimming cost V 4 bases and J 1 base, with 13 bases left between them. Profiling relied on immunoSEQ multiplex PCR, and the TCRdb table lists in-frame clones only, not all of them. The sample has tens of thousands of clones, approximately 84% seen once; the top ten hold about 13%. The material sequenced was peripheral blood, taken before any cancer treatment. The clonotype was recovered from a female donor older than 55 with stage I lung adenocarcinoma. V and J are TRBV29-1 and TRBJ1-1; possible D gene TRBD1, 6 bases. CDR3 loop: CSVGKGVGNTEAFF. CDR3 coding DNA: TGCAGCGTTGGGAAGGGGGTGGGGAACACTGAAGCTTTCTTT.